This T cell receptor (beta chain) was sequenced in a study of blood T cell repertoires in COVID-19. The repertoire was sequenced with immunoSEQ multiplex PCR; TCRdb's copy has only in-frame clones and lacks some. The table has about 100,000 clones, 70% to 90% seen once. Germline V gives CDR1 MNHEY, CDR2 SMNVEV (reference sequence). This CDR3 has 14 amino acids. Deletions cut 7 bases from V and 6 bases from J, with 15 bases between. The V call is TRBV27, the J call TRBJ1-4; the D is unclear. The source is a woman aged 80 or over with acute or convalescent COVID-19. Sequenced material: peripheral blood. The DNA of the CDR3 is TGTGCCAGCATGATAACAGCCCACGATGAAAAACTGTTTTTT. Its protein is CASMITAHDEKLFF.